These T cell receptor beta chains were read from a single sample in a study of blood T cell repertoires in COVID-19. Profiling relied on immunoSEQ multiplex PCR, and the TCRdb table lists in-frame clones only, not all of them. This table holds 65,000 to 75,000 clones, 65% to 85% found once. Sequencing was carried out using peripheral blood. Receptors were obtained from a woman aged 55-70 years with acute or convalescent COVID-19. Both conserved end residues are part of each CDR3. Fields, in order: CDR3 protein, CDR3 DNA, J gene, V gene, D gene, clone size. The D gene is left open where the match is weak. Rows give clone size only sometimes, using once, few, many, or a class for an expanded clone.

CASSLASAGNTGELFF	TGTGCCAGCAGCTTAGCATCTGCGGGGAACACCGGGGAGCTGTTTTTT	TRBJ2-2	TRBV7-6	.	.
CAISGGPSGAGELFF	TGTGCCATCAGTGGAGGTCCTAGCGGCGCCGGGGAGCTGTTTTTT	TRBJ2-2	TRBV10-3	TRBD2	.
CASSAATGVLLGYTF	TGTGCCAGCAGCGCAGCGACAGGGGTCCTCCTGGGCTACACCTTC	TRBJ1-2	TRBV5-4	TRBD1	.
CASSEAGTGREQYF	TGTGCCAGCAGTGAAGCCGGGACAGGGAGGGAGCAGTACTTC	TRBJ2-7	TRBV6-1	TRBD1	.
CASSPQPVNTEAFF	TGTGCCAGCTCACCACAACCGGTGAACACTGAAGCTTTCTTT	TRBJ1-1	TRBV18	.	.
CASSRQGGSNQPQHF	TGTGCCAGCAGCCGACAGGGTGGAAGCAATCAGCCCCAGCATTTT	TRBJ1-5	TRBV28	TRBD1	.
CASSSKTGVNTEAFF	TGTGCCAGCAGTTCGAAGACAGGGGTGAACACTGAAGCTTTCTTT	TRBJ1-1	TRBV6-5	TRBD1	few
CASSFVRGYDTQYF	TGTGCCAGCAGCTTCGTCAGGGGGTACGATACGCAGTATTTT	TRBJ2-3	TRBV13	TRBD1	.
CASSRLAGGYNEQFF	TGTGCCAGCTCAAGACTAGCGGGGGGCTACAATGAGCAGTTCTTC	TRBJ2-1	TRBV2	TRBD2	.
CASSLQGTGELFF	TGTGCCAGCAGCTTACAGGGAACCGGGGAGCTGTTTTTT	TRBJ2-2	TRBV5-4	.	few
CASKTGGYGYTF	TGTGCCAGCAAAACAGGGGGCTATGGCTACACCTTC	TRBJ1-2	TRBV6-5	TRBD1	.
CASSIVRQGARNEQFF	TGTGCCAGTAGTATAGTGCGCCAGGGGGCTAGGAATGAGCAGTTCTTC	TRBJ2-1	TRBV19	TRBD1	.
CASSKVKGAMNTEAFF	TGTGCCAGCAGCAAAGTGAAGGGGGCAATGAACACTGAAGCTTTCTTT	TRBJ1-1	TRBV21-1	.	.
CASSLGGITEAFF	TGTGCCAGCAGCTTAGGAGGAATAACTGAAGCTTTCTTT	TRBJ1-1	TRBV7-3	.	.
CASSLGGTGITEAFF	TGTGCCAGCAGCTTAGGAGGGACAGGGATTACTGAAGCTTTCTTT	TRBJ1-1	TRBV7-2	TRBD1	.
CASSAGPSGGNTIYF	TGTGCCAGCAGCGCGGGGCCCTCAGGAGGAAACACCATATATTTT	TRBJ1-3	TRBV3-1/TRBV3-2	.	.
CASSWGTGGTGELFF	TGTGCCAGCAGCTGGGGGACAGGGGGGACCGGGGAGCTGTTTTTT	TRBJ2-2	TRBV5-4	TRBD1	.